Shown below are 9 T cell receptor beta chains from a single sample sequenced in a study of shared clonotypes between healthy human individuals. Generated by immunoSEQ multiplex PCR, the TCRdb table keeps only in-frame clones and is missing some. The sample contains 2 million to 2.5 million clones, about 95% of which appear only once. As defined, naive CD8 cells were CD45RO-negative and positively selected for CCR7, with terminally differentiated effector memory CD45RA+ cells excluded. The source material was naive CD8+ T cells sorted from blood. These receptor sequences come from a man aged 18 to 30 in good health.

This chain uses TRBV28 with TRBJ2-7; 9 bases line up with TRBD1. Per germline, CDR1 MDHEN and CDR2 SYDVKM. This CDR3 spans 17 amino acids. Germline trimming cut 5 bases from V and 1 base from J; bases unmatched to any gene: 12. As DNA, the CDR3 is TGTGCCAGCAGTCTACCGGGACAGGGCTTGAGTTCCTACGAGCAGTACTTC. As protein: CASSLPGQGLSSYEQYF.

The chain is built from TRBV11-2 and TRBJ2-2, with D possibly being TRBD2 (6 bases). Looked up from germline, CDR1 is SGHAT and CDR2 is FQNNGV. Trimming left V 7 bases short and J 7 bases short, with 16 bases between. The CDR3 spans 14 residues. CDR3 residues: CASTKPGRGGELFF. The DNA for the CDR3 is TGTGCCAGCACCAAACCAGGGCGGGGCGGGGAGCTGTTTTTT.

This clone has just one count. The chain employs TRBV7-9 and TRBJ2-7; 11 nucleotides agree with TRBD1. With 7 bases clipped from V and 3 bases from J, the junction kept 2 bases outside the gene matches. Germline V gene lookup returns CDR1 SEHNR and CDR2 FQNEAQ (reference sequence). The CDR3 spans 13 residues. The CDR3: CASIGTGGYEQYF. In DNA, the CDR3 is TGTGCCAGCATCGGGACAGGGGGCTACGAGCAGTACTTC.

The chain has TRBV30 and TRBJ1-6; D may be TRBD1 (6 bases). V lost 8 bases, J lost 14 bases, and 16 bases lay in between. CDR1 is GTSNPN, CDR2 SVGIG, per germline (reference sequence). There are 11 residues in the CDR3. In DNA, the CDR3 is TGTGCCGGGGACACCCTCTCGGCCCTCCACTTT. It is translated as CAGDTLSALHF.

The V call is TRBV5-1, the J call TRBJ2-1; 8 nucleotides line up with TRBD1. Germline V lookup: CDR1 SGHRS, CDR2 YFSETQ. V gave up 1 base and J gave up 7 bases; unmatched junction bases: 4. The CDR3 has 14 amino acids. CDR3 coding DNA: TGCGCCAGCAGCTTGAACAGGGGGTCGAATGAGCAGTTCTTC. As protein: CASSLNRGSNEQFF.

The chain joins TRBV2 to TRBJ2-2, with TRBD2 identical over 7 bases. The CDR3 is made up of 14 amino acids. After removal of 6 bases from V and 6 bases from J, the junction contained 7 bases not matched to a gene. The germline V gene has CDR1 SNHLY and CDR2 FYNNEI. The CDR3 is CASRAGLGAGELFF. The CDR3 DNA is TGTGCCAGCAGAGCGGGGTTGGGGGCCGGGGAGCTGTTTTTT. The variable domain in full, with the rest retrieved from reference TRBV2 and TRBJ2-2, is EPEVTQTPSHQVTQMGQEVILRCVPISNHLYFYWYRQILGQKVEFLVSFYNNEISEKSEIFDDQFSVERPDGSNFTLKIRSTKLEDSAMYFCASRAGLGAGELFFGEGSRLTVL.

The CDR3, as DNA: TGTGCCAGCAGTCAAGACAGGGGGGTTGAGGACGAGCAGTACTTC. Translated: CASSQDRGVEDEQYF. The rearrangement links TRBV2 to TRBJ2-7; 9 bases agree with TRBD1. CDR1 SNHLY and CDR2 FYNNEI come from the germline V gene. V was pared by 5 bases and J by 5 bases, with 10 bases of the junction left unmatched. This CDR3 spans 15 amino acids.

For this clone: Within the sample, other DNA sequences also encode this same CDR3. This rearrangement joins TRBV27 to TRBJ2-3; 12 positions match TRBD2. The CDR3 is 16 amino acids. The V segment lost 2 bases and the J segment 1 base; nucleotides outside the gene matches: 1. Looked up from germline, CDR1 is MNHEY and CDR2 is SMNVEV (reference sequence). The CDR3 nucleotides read TGTGCCAGCAGTTTACGACTAGCGGGGGGCACAGATACGCAGTATTTT. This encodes CASSLRLAGGTDTQYF.

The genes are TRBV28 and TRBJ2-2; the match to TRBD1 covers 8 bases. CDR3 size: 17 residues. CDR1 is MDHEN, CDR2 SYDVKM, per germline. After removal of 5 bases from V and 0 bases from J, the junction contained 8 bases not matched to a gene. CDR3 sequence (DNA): TGTGCCAGCAGTCCCGCCGGGACAGGAGCGAACACCGGGGAGCTGTTTTTT. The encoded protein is CASSPAGTGANTGELFF.